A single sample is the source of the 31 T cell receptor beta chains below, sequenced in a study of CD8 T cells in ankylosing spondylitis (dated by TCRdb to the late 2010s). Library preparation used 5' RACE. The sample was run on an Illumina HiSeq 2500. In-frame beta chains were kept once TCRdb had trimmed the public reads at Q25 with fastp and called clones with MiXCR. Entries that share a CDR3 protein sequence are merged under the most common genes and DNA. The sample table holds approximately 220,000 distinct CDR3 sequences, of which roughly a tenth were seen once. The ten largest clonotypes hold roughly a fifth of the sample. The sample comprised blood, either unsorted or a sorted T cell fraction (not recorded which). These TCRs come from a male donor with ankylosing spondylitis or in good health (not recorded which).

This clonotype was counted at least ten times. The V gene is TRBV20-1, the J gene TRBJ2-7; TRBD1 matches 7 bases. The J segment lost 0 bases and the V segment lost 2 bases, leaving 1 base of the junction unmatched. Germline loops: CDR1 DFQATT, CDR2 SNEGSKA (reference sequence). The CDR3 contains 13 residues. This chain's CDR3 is CSARHRGSYEQYF. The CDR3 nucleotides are TGCAGTGCTAGACACAGGGGCTCCTACGAGCAGTACTTC.

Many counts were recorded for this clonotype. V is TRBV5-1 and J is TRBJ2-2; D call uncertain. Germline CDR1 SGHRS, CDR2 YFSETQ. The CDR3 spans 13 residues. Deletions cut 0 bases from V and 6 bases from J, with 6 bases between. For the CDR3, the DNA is TGCGCCAGCAGCTTGGGTCTTGCCGGGGAGCTGTTTTTT. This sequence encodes CASSLGLAGELFF.

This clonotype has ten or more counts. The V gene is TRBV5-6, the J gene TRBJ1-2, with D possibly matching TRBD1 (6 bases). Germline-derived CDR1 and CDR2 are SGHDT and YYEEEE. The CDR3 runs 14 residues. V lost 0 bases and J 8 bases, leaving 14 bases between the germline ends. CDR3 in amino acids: CASSLGYRAGGYTF. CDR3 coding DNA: TGTGCCAGCAGCTTGGGGTACAGGGCTGGAGGCTACACCTTC. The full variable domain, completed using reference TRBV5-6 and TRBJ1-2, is DAGVTQSPTHLIKTRGQQVTLRCSPKSGHDTVSWYQQALGQGPQFIFQYYEEEERQRGNFPDRFSGHQFPNYSSELNVNALLLGDSALYLCASSLGYRAGGYTFGSGTRLTVV.

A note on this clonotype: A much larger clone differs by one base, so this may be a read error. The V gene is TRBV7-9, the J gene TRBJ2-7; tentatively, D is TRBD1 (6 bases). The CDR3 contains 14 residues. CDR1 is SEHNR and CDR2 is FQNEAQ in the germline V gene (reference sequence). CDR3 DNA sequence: TGTGCCAACAGCTCCGAGCCGGGACAATACGAGCAGTACTTC. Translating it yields CANSSEPGQYEQYF.

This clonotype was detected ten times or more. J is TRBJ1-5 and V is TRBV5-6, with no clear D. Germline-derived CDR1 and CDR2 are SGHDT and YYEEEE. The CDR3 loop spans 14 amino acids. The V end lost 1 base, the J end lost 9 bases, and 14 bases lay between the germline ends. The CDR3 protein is CASSLRGIARPQHF. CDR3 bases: TGTGCCAGCAGCTTGAGAGGAATAGCCCGGCCCCAGCATTTT.

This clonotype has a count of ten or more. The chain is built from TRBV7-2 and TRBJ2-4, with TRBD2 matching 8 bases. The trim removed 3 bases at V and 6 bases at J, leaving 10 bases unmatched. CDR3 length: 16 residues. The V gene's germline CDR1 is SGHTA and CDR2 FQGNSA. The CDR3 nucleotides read TGTGCCAGCAGCTTTATCCTCGGGGGGGCCCTAAACATTCAGTACTTC. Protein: CASSFILGGALNIQYF.

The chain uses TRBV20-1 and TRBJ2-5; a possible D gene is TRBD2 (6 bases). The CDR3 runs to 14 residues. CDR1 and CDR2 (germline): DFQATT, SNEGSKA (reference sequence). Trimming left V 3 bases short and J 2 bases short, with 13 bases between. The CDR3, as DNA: TGCAGTGCTAGGCGGGACTTTCCACAAGAGACCCAGTACTTC. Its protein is CSARRDFPQETQYF.

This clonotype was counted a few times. This CDR3 is CSASRSLNTEAFF. DNA of the CDR3: TGCAGTGCTAGTCGCTCTTTGAACACTGAAGCTTTCTTT. This rearrangement joins TRBV20-1 to TRBJ1-1, with D unresolved. The CDR3 sequence is 13 residues long. The V and J ends lost 3 bases and 0 bases respectively, with 8 bases between them. CDR1 and CDR2 (germline): DFQATT, SNEGSKA (reference sequence).

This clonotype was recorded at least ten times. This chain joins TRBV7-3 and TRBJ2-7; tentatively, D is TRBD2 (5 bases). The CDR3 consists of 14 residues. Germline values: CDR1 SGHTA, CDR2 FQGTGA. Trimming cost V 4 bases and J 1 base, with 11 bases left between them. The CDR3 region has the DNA TGTGCCAGCAGCTCCGAGGGTTGGTCCTACGAGCAGTACTTC. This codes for CASSSEGWSYEQYF.

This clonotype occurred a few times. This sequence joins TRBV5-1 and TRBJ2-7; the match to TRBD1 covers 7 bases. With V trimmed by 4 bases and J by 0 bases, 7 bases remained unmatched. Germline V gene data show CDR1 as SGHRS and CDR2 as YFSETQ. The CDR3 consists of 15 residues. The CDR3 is CASSPQTGTSYEQYF. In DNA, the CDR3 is TGCGCCAGCAGCCCGCAGACAGGGACCTCCTACGAGCAGTACTTC.

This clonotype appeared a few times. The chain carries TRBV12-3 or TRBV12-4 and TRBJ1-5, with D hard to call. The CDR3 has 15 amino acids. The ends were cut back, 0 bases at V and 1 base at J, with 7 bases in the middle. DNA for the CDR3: TGTGCCAGCAGTTTAGCGGAAACGAGCAATCAGCCCCAGCATTTT. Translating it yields CASSLAETSNQPQHF.

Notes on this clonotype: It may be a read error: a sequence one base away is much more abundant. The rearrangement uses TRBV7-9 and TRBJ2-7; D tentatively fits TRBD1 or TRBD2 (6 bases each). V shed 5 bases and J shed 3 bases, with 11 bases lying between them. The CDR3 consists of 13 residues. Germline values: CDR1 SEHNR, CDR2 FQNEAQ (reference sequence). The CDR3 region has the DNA TGTGCCAGCAGCCCGGGGGCGGACTACGAGCAGTACTTC. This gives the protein CASSPGADYEQYF.

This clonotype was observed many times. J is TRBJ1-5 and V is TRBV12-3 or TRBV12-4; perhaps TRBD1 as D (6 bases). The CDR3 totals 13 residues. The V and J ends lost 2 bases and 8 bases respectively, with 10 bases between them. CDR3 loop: CASSLSGGEPQHF. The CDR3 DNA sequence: TGTGCCAGCAGTTTATCTGGGGGCGAGCCCCAGCATTTT.

Here the CDR3 DNA reads TGTGCCAGCAGTTTATTCATGGCAGGGGGAGAGACCCAGTACTTC. This sequence encodes CASSLFMAGGETQYF. The V gene is TRBV12-3 or TRBV12-4, the J gene TRBJ2-5; 7 bases are shared with TRBD1. The junction had 7 bases not matched to a gene; V was cut back by 2 bases and J by 4 bases. The CDR3 spans 15 residues.

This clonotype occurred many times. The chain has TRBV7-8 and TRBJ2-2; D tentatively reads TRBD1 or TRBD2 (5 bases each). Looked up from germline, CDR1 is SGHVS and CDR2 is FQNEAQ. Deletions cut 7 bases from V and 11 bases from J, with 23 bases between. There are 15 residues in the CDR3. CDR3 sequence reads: CASNPKTNTGDELFF. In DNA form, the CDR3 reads TGTGCCAGCAACCCGAAGACGAACACCGGGGACGAGCTGTTTTTT.

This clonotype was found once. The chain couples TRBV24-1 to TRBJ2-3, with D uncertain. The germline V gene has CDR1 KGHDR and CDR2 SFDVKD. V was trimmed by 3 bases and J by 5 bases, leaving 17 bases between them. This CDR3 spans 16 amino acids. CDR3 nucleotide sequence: TGTGCCACCAGTGATCCCACCCCTGCGAAGGTAGATACGCAGTATTTT. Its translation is CATSDPTPAKVDTQYF.

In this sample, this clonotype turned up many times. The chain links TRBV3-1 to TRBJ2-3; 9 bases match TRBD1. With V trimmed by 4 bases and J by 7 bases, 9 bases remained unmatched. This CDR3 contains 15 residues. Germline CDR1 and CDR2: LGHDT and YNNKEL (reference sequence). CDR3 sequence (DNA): TGTGCCAGCAGCCTTGGGACAGGGAAGGGGCATACGCAGTATTTT. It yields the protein CASSLGTGKGHTQYF.

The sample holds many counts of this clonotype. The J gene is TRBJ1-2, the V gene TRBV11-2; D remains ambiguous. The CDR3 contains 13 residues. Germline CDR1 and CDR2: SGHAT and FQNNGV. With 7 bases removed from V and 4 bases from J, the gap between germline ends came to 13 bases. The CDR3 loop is CASTDLNGYGYTF. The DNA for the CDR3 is TGTGCCAGCACCGACCTGAATGGCTATGGCTACACCTTC.

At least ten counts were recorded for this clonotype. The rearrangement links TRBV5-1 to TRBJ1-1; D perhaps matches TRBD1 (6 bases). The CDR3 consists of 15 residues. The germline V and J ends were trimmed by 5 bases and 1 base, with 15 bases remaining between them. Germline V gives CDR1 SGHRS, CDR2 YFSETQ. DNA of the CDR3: TGCGCCAGCAGAGGGGACACAAGAGGGAACACTGAAGCTTTCTTT. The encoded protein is CASRGDTRGNTEAFF.

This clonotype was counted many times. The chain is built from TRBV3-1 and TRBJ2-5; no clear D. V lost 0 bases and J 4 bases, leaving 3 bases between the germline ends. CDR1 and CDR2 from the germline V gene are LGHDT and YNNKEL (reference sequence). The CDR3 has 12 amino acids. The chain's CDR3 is CASSQDPETQYF. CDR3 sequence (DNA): TGTGCCAGCAGCCAAGATCCAGAGACCCAGTACTTC.

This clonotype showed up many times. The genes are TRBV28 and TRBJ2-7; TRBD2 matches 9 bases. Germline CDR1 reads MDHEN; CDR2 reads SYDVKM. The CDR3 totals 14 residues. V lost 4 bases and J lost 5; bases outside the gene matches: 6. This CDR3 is CASSSGLAFDEQYF. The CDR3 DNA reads TGTGCCAGCAGTTCGGGACTAGCTTTCGACGAGCAGTACTTC.

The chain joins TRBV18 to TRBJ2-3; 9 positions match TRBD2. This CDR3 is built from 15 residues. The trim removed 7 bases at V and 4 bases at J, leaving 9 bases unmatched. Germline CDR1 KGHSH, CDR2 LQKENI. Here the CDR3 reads CASLRPGLAADTQYF. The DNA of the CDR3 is TGTGCCAGCTTACGTCCGGGACTAGCAGCAGATACGCAGTATTTT.

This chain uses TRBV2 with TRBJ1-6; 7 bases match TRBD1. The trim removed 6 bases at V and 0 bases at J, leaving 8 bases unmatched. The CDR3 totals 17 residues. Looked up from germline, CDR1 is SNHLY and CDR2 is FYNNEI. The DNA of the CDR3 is TGTGCCAGCAGCACCGGGACAGTTAGCTCCTATAATTCACCCCTCCACTTT. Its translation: CASSTGTVSSYNSPLHF. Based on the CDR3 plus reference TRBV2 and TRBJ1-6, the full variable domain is EPEVTQTPSHQVTQMGQEVILRCVPISNHLYFYWYRQILGQKVEFLVSFYNNEISEKSEIFDDQFSVERPDGSNFTLKIRSTKLEDSAMYFCASSTGTVSSYNSPLHFGNGTRLTVT.

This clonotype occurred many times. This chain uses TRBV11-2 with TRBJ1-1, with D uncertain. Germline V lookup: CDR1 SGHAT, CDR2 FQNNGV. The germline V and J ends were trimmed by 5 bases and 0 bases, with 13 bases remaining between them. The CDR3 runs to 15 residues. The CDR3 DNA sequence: TGTGCCAGCAGCCCAATCCTACTCATGAACACTGAAGCTTTCTTT. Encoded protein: CASSPILLMNTEAFF.

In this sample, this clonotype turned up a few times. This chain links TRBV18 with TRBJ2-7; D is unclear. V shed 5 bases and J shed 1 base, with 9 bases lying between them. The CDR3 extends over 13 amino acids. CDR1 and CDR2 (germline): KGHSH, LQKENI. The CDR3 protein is CASSAGLSYEQYF. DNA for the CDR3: TGTGCCAGCTCAGCAGGTCTATCCTACGAGCAGTACTTC.

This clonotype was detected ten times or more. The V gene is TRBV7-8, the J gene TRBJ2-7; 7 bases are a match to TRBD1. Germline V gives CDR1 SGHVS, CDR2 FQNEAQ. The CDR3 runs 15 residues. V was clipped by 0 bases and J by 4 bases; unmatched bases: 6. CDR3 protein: CASSLALAGGYEQYF. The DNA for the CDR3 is TGTGCCAGCAGCTTAGCGTTGGCAGGGGGTTACGAGCAGTACTTC. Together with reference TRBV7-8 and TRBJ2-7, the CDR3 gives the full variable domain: GAGVSQSPRYKVAKRGQDVALRCDPISGHVSLFWYQQALGQGPEFLTYFQNEAQLDKSGLPSDRFFAERPEGSVSTLKIQRTQQEDSAVYLCASSLALAGGYEQYFGPGTRLTVT.

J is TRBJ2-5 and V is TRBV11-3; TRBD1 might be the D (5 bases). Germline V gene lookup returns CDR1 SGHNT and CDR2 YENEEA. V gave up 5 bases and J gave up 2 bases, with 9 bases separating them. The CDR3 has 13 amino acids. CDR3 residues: CASSPTEQETQYF. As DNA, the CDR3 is TGTGCCAGCAGCCCGACAGAACAAGAGACCCAGTACTTC.

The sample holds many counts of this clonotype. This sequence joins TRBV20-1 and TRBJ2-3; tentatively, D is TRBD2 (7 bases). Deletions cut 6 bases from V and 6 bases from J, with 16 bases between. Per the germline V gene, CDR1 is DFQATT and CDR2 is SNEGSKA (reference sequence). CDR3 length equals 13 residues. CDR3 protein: CSAQGGGRDTQYF. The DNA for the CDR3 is TGCAGTGCCCAAGGGGGGGGGCGGGATACGCAGTATTTT.

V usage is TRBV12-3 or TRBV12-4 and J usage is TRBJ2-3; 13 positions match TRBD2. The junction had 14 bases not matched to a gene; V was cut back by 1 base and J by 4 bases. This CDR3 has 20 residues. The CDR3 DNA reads TGTGCCAGCAGTTTAGAAGATGGGACTAGCGGGGAAACTGCGGCAGATACGCAGTATTTT. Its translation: CASSLEDGTSGETAADTQYF.

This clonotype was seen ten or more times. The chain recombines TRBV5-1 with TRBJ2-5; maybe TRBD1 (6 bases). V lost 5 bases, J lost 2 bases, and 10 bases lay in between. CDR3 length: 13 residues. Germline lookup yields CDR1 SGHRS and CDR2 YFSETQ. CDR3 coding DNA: TGCGCCAGCAGGTATCAGGGGCAAGAGACCCAGTACTTC. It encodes CASRYQGQETQYF.

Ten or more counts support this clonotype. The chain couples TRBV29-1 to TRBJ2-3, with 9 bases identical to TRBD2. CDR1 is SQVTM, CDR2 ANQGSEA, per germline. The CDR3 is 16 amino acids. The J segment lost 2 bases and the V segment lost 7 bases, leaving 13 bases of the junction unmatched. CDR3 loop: CSAEGLAGDATDTQYF. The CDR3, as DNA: TGCAGCGCCGAGGGGTTAGCGGGGGACGCCACAGATACGCAGTATTTT.